This TCR beta chain emerged from a study of CD8 T cell repertoires and HIV-1 epitope variants. Study as a whole: T cells were stimulated with Twenty-five Gag and Nef peptides separately. Epitopes were three Gag families plus Nef HW9 and YT9. Separate from the cultures, 1M uncultured T cells served as baseline. Cultures ran around ten days, with IL-2, IL-7 and IL-15 added on days 3 and 7.

Using immunoSEQ multiplex PCR, the repertoire was profiled, and TCRdb retains in-frame clones only, with some absent. The sample yields about 5,600 clones, roughly 60% seen once. Regarding this clone: Its antigen remains unknown.

Looked up from germline, CDR1 is SGHVS and CDR2 is FNYEAQ. J was trimmed by 6 bases and V by 1 base; bases with no gene match: 12. The CDR3 consists of 16 residues. The J gene is TRBJ2-7, the V gene TRBV7-6, with TRBD2 matching over 7 bases. The receptor comes from a male donor with HIV. The sequenced sample consisted of cultured CD8+ T cells derived from PBMCs. This chain's CDR3 is CASSLGVGGGPLEQYF. The CDR3 DNA reads as TGTGCCAGCAGCTTAGGCGTGGGGGGGGGACCCCTCGAGCAGTACTTC.